This TCR beta chain was found in a study of blood T cells in healthy people across ages. Germline loops: CDR1 SGHRS, CDR2 YFSETQ. This CDR3 region has 13 residues. Between the trimmed V and J ends, which lost 0 bases and 5 bases, there was a span of 9 bases. This clonotype was seen more than once but under ten times. Its antigen is not identified. A second PCR, run for roughly 7 to 12 cycles, used a sample-barcoded 5' primer plus a J-beta primer mix. Each cDNA molecule was tagged by a template-switch adaptor with 12 random nucleotides. The study obtained at least 2.5 million CDR3-containing paired-end reads from every sample. TCRdb fed the 5' RACE reads into MiXCR, producing one record per CDR3 protein. The profile shows more than 650,000 distinct CDR3 sequences, 22% of them singletons. Each individual donor underwent a draw of 8 to 10 milliliters of peripheral blood. Study-wide results and limits: Observed TCR beta diversity showed a strong correlation with the percentage of naive T cells as measured by flow cytometry.

This rearrangement joins TRBV5-1 to TRBJ2-7, with unresolved D. Input material: blood. This receptor was identified in a man between 65 and 80 years old in good health. CDR3 protein: CASSLDSRNEQYF. CDR3 coding DNA: TGCGCCAGCAGCTTGGACAGTCGTAACGAGCAGTACTTC. Full variable domain (outside the CDR3, taken from reference TRBV5-1 and TRBJ2-7): KAGVTQTPRYLIKTRGQQVTLSCSPISGHRSVSWYQQTPGQGLQFLFEYFSETQRNKGNFPGRFSGRQFSNSRSEMNVSTLELGDSALYLCASSLDSRNEQYFGPGTRLTVT.